This T cell receptor beta chain was captured in a study of CD8 T cells in ankylosing spondylitis. TCRdb fed the 5' RACE reads into MiXCR, producing one record per CDR3 protein. The table lists 120,000 to 150,000 distinct CDR3 sequences, approximately 9.2% of them singletons. After removal of 4 bases from V and 3 bases from J, the junction contained 8 bases not matched to a gene. The CDR3 is 15 residues long. From germline, CDR1 is SGHRS and CDR2 YFSETQ. This clonotype originated in a male donor with ankylosing spondylitis. The sample comprised synovial fluid, either unsorted or a sorted T cell fraction (not recorded which). V gene TRBV5-1 combines with J gene TRBJ2-3; 7 bases are shared with TRBD1. CDR3 sequence (DNA): TGCGCCAGCAGCCTTCAACAGGGGAAGACAGATACGCAGTATTTT. It encodes CASSLQQGKTDTQYF. Full variable domain (outside the CDR3, taken from reference TRBV5-1 and TRBJ2-3): KAGVTQTPRYLIKTRGQQVTLSCSPISGHRSVSWYQQTPGQGLQFLFEYFSETQRNKGNFPGRFSGRQFSNSRSEMNVSTLELGDSALYLCASSLQQGKTDTQYFGPGTRLTVL.